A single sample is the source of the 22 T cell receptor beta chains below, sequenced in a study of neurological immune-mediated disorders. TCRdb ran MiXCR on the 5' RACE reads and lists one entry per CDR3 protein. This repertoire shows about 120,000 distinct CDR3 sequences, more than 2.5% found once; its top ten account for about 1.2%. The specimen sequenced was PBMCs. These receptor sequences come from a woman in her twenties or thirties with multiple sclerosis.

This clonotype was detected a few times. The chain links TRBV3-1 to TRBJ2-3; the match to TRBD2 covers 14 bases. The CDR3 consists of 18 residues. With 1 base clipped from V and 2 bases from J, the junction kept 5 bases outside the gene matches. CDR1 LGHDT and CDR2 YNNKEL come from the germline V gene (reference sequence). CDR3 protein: CASSQVKGLAGVTDTQYF. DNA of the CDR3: TGTGCCAGCAGCCAAGTTAAGGGACTAGCGGGAGTCACAGATACGCAGTATTTT.

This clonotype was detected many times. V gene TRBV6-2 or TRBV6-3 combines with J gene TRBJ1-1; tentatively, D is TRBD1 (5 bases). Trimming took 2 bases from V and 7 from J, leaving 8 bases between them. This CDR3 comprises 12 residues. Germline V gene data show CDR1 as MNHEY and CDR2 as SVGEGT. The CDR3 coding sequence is TGTGCCAGCAGTTACCGGGGCAGTGAAGCTTTCTTT. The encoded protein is CASSYRGSEAFF.

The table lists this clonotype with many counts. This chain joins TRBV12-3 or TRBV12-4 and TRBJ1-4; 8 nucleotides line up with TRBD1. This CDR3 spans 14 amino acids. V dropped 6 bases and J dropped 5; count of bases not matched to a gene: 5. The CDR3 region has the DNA TGTGCCAGCAGCCTTCGGACAGGGAATGAAAAACTGTTTTTT. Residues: CASSLRTGNEKLFF.

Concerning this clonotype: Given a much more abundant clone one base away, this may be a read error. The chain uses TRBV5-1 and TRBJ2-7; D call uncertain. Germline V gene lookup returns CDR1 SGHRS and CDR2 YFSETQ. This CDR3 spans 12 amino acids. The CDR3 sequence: CDSSLVPYEQYF. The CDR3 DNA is TGCGACAGCAGCTTGGTTCCGTACGAGCAGTACTTC. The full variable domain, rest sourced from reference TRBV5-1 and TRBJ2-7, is KAGVTQTPRYLIKTRGQQVTLSCSPISGHRSVSWYQQTPGQGLQFLFEYFSETQRNKGNFPGRFSGRQFSNSRSEMNVSTLELGDSALYLCDSSLVPYEQYFGPGTRLTVT.

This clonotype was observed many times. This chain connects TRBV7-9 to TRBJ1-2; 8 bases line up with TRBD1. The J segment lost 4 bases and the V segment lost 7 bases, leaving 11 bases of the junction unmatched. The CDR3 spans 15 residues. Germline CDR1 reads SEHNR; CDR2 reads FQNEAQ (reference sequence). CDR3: CASIPPGTGLYGYTF. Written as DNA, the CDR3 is TGTGCCAGCATCCCGCCCGGGACAGGCCTCTATGGCTACACCTTC.

The CDR3 reads CASSRGEKLFF. The CDR3 coding sequence is TGTGCCAGCAGCCGTGGAGAAAAACTGTTTTTT. V and J are TRBV7-2 and TRBJ1-4; no reliable D call. V lost 5 bases to trimming and J lost 8 bases, with 6 bases between them. The germline CDR1 and CDR2 sequences are SGHTA and FQGNSA. CDR3 length: 11 amino acids.

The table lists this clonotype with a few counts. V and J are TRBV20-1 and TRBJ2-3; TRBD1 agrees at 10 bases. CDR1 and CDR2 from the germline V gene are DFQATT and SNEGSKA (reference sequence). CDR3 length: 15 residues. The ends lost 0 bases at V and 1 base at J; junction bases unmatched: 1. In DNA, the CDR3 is TGCAGTGCTAGAGAGACAGGGGGCCGCACAGATACGCAGTATTTT. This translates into CSARETGGRTDTQYF.

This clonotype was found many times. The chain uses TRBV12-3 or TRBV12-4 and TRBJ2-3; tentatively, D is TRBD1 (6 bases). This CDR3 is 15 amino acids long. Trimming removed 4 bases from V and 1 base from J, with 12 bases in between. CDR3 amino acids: CASSSGRGRTDTQYF. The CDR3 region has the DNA TGTGCCAGCAGTTCGGGCAGGGGCCGCACAGATACGCAGTATTTT.

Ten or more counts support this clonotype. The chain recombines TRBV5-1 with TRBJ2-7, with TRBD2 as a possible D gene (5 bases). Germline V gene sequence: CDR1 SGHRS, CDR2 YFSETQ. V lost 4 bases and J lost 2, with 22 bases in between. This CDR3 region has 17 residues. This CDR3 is CASSPLGGRSSTYEQYF. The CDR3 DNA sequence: TGCGCCAGCAGCCCACTCGGAGGCAGATCTTCGACCTACGAGCAGTACTTC.

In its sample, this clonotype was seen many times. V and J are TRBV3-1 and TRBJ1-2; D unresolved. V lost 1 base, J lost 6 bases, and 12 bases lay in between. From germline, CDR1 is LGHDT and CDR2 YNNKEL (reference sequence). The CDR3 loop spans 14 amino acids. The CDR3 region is CASSQGNGLHGYTF. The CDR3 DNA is TGTGCCAGCAGCCAAGGGAATGGGTTGCATGGCTACACCTTC.

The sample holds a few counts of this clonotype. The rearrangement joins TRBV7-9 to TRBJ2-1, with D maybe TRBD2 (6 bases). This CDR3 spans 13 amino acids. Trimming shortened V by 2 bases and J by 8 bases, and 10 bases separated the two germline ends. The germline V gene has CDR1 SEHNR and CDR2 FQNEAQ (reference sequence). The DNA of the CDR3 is TGTGCCAGCAGCTTATTAAGGAGGGATGAGCAGTTCTTC. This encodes CASSLLRRDEQFF.

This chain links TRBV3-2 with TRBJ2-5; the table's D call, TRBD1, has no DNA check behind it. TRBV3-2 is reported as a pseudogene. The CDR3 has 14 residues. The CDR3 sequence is CASSQITGGETQYF. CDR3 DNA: TGTGCCAGCAGCCAGATAACAGGGGGAGAGACCCAGTACTTC.

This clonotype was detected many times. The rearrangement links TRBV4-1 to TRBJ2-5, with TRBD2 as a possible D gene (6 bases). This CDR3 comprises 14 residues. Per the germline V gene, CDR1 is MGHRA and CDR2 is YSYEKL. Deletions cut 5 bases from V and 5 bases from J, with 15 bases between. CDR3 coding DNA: TGCGCCAGCAGCGTAGCGGCCAGCTGGGAGACCCAGTACTTC. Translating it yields CASSVAASWETQYF.

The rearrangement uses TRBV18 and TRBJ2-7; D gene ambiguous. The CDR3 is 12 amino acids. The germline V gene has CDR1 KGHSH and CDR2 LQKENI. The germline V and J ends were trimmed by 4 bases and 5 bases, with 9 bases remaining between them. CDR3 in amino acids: CASSQGRDEQYF. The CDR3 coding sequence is TGTGCCAGCTCACAAGGACGGGACGAGCAGTACTTC.

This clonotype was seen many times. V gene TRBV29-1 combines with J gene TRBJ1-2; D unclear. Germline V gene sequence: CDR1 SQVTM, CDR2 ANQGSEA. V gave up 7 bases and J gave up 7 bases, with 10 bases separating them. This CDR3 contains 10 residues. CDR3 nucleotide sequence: TGCAGCGCCGGGTCGCCTGGCTACACCTTC. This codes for CSAGSPGYTF.

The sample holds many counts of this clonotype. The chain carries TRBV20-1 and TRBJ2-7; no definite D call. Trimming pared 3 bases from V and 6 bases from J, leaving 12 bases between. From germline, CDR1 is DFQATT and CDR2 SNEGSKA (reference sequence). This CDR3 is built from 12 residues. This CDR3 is CSASTPRGEQYF. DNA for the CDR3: TGCAGTGCTAGCACCCCTAGAGGCGAGCAGTACTTC.

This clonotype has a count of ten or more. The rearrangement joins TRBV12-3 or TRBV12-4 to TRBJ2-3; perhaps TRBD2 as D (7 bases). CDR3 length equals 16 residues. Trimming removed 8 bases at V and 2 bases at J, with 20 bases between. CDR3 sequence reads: CASHLGGLLFTDTQYF. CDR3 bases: TGTGCCAGCCACCTGGGGGGGCTCCTTTTCACAGATACGCAGTATTTT.

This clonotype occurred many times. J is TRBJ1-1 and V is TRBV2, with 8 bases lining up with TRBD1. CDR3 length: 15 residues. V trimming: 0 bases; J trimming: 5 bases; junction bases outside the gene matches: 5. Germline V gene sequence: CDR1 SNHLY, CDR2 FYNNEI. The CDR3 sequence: CASSEAPGTGTEAFF. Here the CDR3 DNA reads TGTGCCAGCAGTGAAGCTCCCGGGACAGGTACTGAAGCTTTCTTT.

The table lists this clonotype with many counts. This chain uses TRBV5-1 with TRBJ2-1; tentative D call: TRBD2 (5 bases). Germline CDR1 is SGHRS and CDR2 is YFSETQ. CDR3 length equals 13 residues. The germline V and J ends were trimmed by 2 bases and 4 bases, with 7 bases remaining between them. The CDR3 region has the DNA TGCGCCAGCAGCTTTGGCGGGTACAATGAGCAGTTCTTC. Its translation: CASSFGGYNEQFF.

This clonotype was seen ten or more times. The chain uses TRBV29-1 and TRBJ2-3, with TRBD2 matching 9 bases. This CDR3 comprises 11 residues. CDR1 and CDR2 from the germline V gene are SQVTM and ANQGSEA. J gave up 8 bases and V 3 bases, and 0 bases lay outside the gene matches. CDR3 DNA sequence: TGCAGCGTTGAGACTAGCGGTACGCAGTATTTT. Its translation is CSVETSGTQYF.

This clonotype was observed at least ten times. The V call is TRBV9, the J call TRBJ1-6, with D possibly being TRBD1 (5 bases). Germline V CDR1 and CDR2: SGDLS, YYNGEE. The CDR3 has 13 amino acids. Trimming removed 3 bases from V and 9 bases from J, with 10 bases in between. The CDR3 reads CASSAQTVSPLHF. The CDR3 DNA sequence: TGTGCCAGCAGCGCCCAGACAGTTTCACCCCTCCACTTT. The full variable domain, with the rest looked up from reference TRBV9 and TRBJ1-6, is DSGVTQTPKHLITATGQRVTLRCSPRSGDLSVYWYQQSLDQGLQFLIQYYNGEERAKGNILERFSAQQFPDLHSELNLSSLELGDSALYFCASSAQTVSPLHFGNGTRLTVT.

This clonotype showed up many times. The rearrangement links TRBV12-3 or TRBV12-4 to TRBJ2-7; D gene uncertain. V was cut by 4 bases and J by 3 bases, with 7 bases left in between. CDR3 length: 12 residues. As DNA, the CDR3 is TGTGCCAGCAGTTCCCATAACTACGAGCAGTACTTC. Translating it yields CASSSHNYEQYF.